This T cell receptor beta chain was found in a study of T cells expressing NK-cell markers. From its re-call of the 5' RACE reads, TCRdb lists each CDR3 protein once, without DNA. This listing includes about 550,000 distinct CDR3 sequences. Study-level points and caveats: Dominance of the CD3+CD56-NKG2C+ fraction by these clonotypes also held in several donors.

The CDR3 covers 16 residues. Germline CDR1 reads LGHDT; CDR2 reads YNNKEL (reference sequence). With respect to this clonotype: Its antigen is currently unknown.

V usage is TRBV3-1 and J usage is TRBJ2-2; TCRdb's D gene call, TRBD2, goes unchecked for lack of DNA. Sequencing used blood T cells: a sorted CD56 or NKG2C T cell subset, CD4+ or CD8+ T cells, or bulk PBMC T cells (not recorded which). The receptor comes from a man aged 18 to 30 in good health. CDR3: CASSHSGRANTGELFF.